This T cell receptor beta chain was obtained from a study of blood T cells in healthy people across ages. Primers used in a second PCR of about 6 to 11 cycles were a sample-barcoded 5' primer and a J-beta primer mix. TCRdb re-derived calls from the 5' RACE reads in MiXCR, one entry per CDR3 protein. The table shows about 1.4 million distinct CDR3 sequences, with approximately 59% occurring only once. Each sample yielded at least 6 million isolated PBMCs. Input material: blood. The receptor comes from a man aged 18 to 30 in good health.

CDR3: CSARWGAKETQYF. The CDR3 nucleotides read TGCAGTGCTAGATGGGGGGCTAAGGAGACCCAGTACTTC. The chain is built from TRBV20-1 and TRBJ2-4; D could derive from TRBD1 or TRBD2 (6 bases each). The better agreement between TRBJ2-5 and the DNA end casts doubt on the J call. The CDR3 sequence is 13 residues long. The germline gives CDR1 DFQATT, CDR2 SNEGSKA (reference sequence).